These 25 T cell receptor beta chains originate from one sample sequenced in a study of cytomegalovirus exposure and HLA in healthy donors. Repertoires were generated with immunoSEQ multiplex PCR, while TCRdb's copy carries only in-frame clones and drops some. Among roughly 120,000 clones listed, roughly 82% were seen once. The specimen sequenced was PBMCs. Receptor source: a man younger than 35 in good health and CMV-seronegative.

The chain couples TRBV25-1 to TRBJ2-1, with D maybe TRBD2 (5 bases). V lost 4 bases, J lost 8 bases, and 18 bases lay in between. Per germline, CDR1 MGHDK and CDR2 SYGVNS. The CDR3 is made up of 15 amino acids. The CDR3 DNA reads TGTGCCAGCAGTGGTCTGGGAGAGCGAGTGGATGAGCAGTTCTTC. Translated: CASSGLGERVDEQFF.

The rearrangement joins TRBV5-1 to TRBJ1-2; the D is unclear. The germline V gene encodes CDR1 SGHRS and CDR2 YFSETQ. V lost 4 bases to trimming and J lost 7 bases, with 11 bases between them. The CDR3 runs to 12 residues. CDR3 residues: CASSSNGGGYTF. In DNA form, the CDR3 reads TGCGCCAGCAGCAGCAACGGAGGTGGCTACACCTTC.

This sequence joins TRBV5-1 and TRBJ2-3; 10 bases are a match to TRBD2. V was clipped by 5 bases and J by 1 base; unmatched bases: 4. Germline V CDR1 and CDR2: SGHRS, YFSETQ. The CDR3 is made up of 15 amino acids. This CDR3 is CASRDGLAGTDTQYF. The DNA for the CDR3 is TGCGCCAGCAGGGACGGACTAGCGGGCACAGATACGCAGTATTTT.

Written as DNA, the CDR3 is TGTGCCAGCAGTTCTGCCCTAATGGTCGGGGAGCTGTTTTTT. This sequence encodes CASSSALMVGELFF. V and J are TRBV27 and TRBJ2-2; D unclear. This CDR3 region has 14 residues. Germline V gene data show CDR1 as MNHEY and CDR2 as SMNVEV (reference sequence). The V end was cut by 4 bases, the J end by 7 bases, with 13 bases between.

This clone was observed at least ten times. The same CDR3 also results from other DNA sequences found in this sample. The chain couples TRBV5-6 to TRBJ2-1; 13 nucleotides match TRBD2. The CDR3 consists of 15 residues. V dropped 0 bases and J dropped 7; count of bases not matched to a gene: 1. CDR1 SGHDT and CDR2 YYEEEE come from the germline V gene. CDR3 in amino acids: CASSLGLAGGNEQFF. CDR3 in DNA: TGTGCCAGCAGCTTGGGACTAGCGGGGGGTAATGAGCAGTTCTTC.

V gene TRBV10-3 combines with J gene TRBJ1-2, with TRBD1 identical over 9 bases. The CDR3 length is 13 residues. CDR1 is ENHRY and CDR2 is SYGVKD in the germline V gene. With 7 bases clipped from V and 6 bases from J, the junction kept 6 bases outside the gene matches. In DNA form, the CDR3 reads TGTGCCATCAATCCGGACAGGGGAGATGGCTACACCTTC. Its translation: CAINPDRGDGYTF.

The chain couples TRBV27 to TRBJ1-1; D may be TRBD1 (6 bases). With 6 bases removed from V and 4 bases from J, the gap between germline ends came to 15 bases. The CDR3 has 14 amino acids. Germline V lookup: CDR1 MNHEY, CDR2 SMNVEV (reference sequence). CDR3 sequence (DNA): TGTGCCAGCAGCCCTCAGGGGACCATCACTGAAGCTTTCTTT. It is translated as CASSPQGTITEAFF.

V is TRBV20-1 and J is TRBJ2-7; tentative D call: TRBD2 (5 bases). Germline assignment: CDR1 DFQATT and CDR2 SNEGSKA (reference sequence). V was pared by 7 bases and J by 4 bases, with 11 bases between. CDR3 length: 11 residues. CDR3 coding DNA: TGCAGTGTCACGAGCGGTTACGAGCAGTACTTC. Translation: CSVTSGYEQYF.

CDR3 nucleotide sequence: TGTGCCAGCTCCCTCGCAGGGGGTCTAACCACAGATACGCAGTATTTT. Its protein is CASSLAGGLTTDTQYF. This chain joins TRBV7-8 and TRBJ2-3; 7 nucleotides align to TRBD1. This CDR3 has 16 residues. Germline CDR1 is SGHVS and CDR2 is FQNEAQ. Germline trimming cut 8 bases from V and 2 bases from J; bases unmatched to any gene: 13.

This chain uses TRBV5-8 with TRBJ2-7; TRBD1 matches at 7 bases. Per the germline V gene, CDR1 is SGHTS and CDR2 is YDEGEE. The CDR3 has 13 amino acids. V dropped 4 bases and J dropped 8; count of bases not matched to a gene: 9. CDR3 bases: TGTGCCAGCAGCATACTACAGGGGAAACAGCAGTACTTC. Its protein is CASSILQGKQQYF. Full variable domain (missing parts from reference TRBV5-8 and TRBJ2-7): EAGVTQSPTHLIKTRGQQATLRCSPISGHTSVYWYQQALGLGLQFLLWYDEGEERNRGNFPPRFSGRQFPNYSSELNVNALELEDSALYLCASSILQGKQQYFGPGTRLTVT.

The chain has TRBV13 and TRBJ2-3; TRBD2 agrees at 13 bases. V lost 2 bases and J lost 1; bases outside the gene matches: 15. The CDR3 is 21 amino acids. The V gene's germline CDR1 is PRHDT and CDR2 FYEKMQ (reference sequence). The CDR3: CASSLNIRLAGGQGGTDTQYF. The CDR3 nucleotides are TGTGCCAGCAGCTTAAACATCCGACTAGCGGGAGGTCAGGGGGGCACAGATACGCAGTATTTT. Full variable domain (missing parts from reference TRBV13 and TRBJ2-3): AAGVIQSPRHLIKEKRETATLKCYPIPRHDTVYWYQQGPGQDPQFLISFYEKMQSDKGSIPDRFSAQQFSDYHSELNMSSLELGDSALYFCASSLNIRLAGGQGGTDTQYFGPGTRLTVL.

The V gene is TRBV29-1, the J gene TRBJ2-5, with 7 bases that match TRBD1. Per the germline V gene, CDR1 is SQVTM and CDR2 is ANQGSEA. CDR3 length: 13 residues. The V segment lost 3 bases and the J segment 2 bases; nucleotides outside the gene matches: 3. Written as DNA, the CDR3 is TGCAGCGTTGATTGGACAGGACAAGAGACCCAGTACTTC. Translated: CSVDWTGQETQYF. Variable domain in full (rest from reference TRBV29-1 and TRBJ2-5): SAVISQKPSRDICQRGTSLTIQCQVDSQVTMMFWYRQQPGQSLTLIATANQGSEATYESGFVIDKFPISRPNLTFSTLTVSNMSPEDSSIYLCSVDWTGQETQYFGPGTRLLVL.

This sequence joins TRBV25-1 and TRBJ1-1, with 10 positions matching TRBD1. Per germline, CDR1 MGHDK and CDR2 SYGVNS. The CDR3 sequence is 14 residues long. V lost 7 bases to trimming and J lost 4 bases; unmatched junction nucleotides: 6. The CDR3 DNA reads as TGTGCCAGCAATCCGGACAGGGGGACCACTGAAGCTTTCTTT. Its translation is CASNPDRGTTEAFF.

This clone occurred many times. In DNA form, the CDR3 reads TGCGCCAGCAGTGAGTTCACAGGGTTGGCGTCGGAGCAGTACTTC. Translation gives CASSEFTGLASEQYF. This sequence joins TRBV10-1 and TRBJ2-7; D perhaps matches TRBD1 (6 bases). CDR1 WNHNN and CDR2 SYGVQD come from the germline V gene (reference sequence). CDR3 length: 15 amino acids. Trimming took off 1 base at V and 7 bases at J, with 17 bases between the two ends.

V gene TRBV30 combines with J gene TRBJ1-2, with D tentatively TRBD1 (5 bases). Per the germline V gene, CDR1 is GTSNPN and CDR2 is SVGIG (reference sequence). The CDR3 runs to 11 residues. Trimming left V 8 bases short and J 3 bases short, with 10 bases between. CDR3 residues: CARGGDYGYTF. In DNA, the CDR3 is TGTGCCCGGGGGGGAGACTATGGCTACACCTTC.

This rearrangement joins TRBV2 to TRBJ1-5; D not resolved. CDR3 size: 14 residues. The germline V gene encodes CDR1 SNHLY and CDR2 FYNNEI. V was cut by 4 bases and J by 6 bases, with 13 bases left in between. The CDR3 loop is CASSGGSGVQPQHF. CDR3 coding DNA: TGTGCCAGCAGTGGAGGGTCAGGCGTTCAGCCCCAGCATTTT. Based on the CDR3 plus reference TRBV2 and TRBJ1-5, the full variable domain is EPEVTQTPSHQVTQMGQEVILRCVPISNHLYFYWYRQILGQKVEFLVSFYNNEISEKSEIFDDQFSVERPDGSNFTLKIRSTKLEDSAMYFCASSGGSGVQPQHFGDGTRLSIL.

The chain employs TRBV10-3 and TRBJ1-6; D unresolved. Per germline, CDR1 ENHRY and CDR2 SYGVKD. This CDR3 spans 13 amino acids. Trimming removed 0 bases from V and 10 bases from J, with 7 bases in between. CDR3 amino acids: CAISESSRSPLHF. CDR3 DNA: TGTGCCATCAGTGAGTCCTCGCGCTCACCCCTCCACTTT.

This chain links TRBV7-2 with TRBJ1-1, with D perhaps TRBD1 (6 bases). With 5 bases removed from V and 4 bases from J, the gap between germline ends came to 14 bases. The CDR3 is 14 residues long. The germline CDR1 and CDR2 sequences are SGHTA and FQGNSA. CDR3 amino acids: CASSPRGGGTEAFF. The CDR3 DNA sequence: TGTGCCAGCAGCCCAAGGGGGGGCGGCACTGAAGCTTTCTTT.

The chain employs TRBV5-1 and TRBJ2-3; maybe TRBD2 (6 bases). The CDR3 covers 15 residues. Germline CDR1 and CDR2: SGHRS and YFSETQ. Trimming left V 0 bases short and J 1 base short, with 9 bases between. The CDR3 DNA follows: TGCGCCAGCAGCTTGGAGGGAGGAGGCACAGATACGCAGTATTTT. As protein: CASSLEGGGTDTQYF.

The chain carries TRBV6-4 and TRBJ1-6; D not certain. The germline V gene encodes CDR1 MRHNA and CDR2 SNTAGT. CDR3 length equals 15 residues. Trimming stripped 6 bases from V and 6 bases from J, with 15 bases between. This CDR3 is CASRMEDTANSPLHF. Here the CDR3 DNA reads TGTGCCAGCAGGATGGAGGATACCGCTAATTCACCCCTCCACTTT.

The chain joins TRBV7-9 to TRBJ2-1; TRBD2 might be the D (5 bases). The V gene's germline CDR1 is SEHNR and CDR2 FQNEAQ (reference sequence). V dropped 2 bases and J dropped 4 bases, with 9 bases sitting between them. The CDR3 sequence is 14 residues long. Here the CDR3 reads CASSLRDNYNEQFF. The CDR3 region has the DNA TGTGCCAGCAGCTTACGGGATAATTACAATGAGCAGTTCTTC.

The V gene is TRBV7-8, the J gene TRBJ1-1; D gene unclear. Trimming took 5 bases from V and 2 from J, leaving 15 bases between them. CDR3 size: 15 residues. The germline gives CDR1 SGHVS, CDR2 FQNEAQ. The CDR3 nucleotides read TGTGCCAGCAGCCCTCGTGGCAGGCAAAACACTGAAGCTTTCTTT. Residues: CASSPRGRQNTEAFF.

J is TRBJ2-7 and V is TRBV7-8; TRBD2 matches 7 bases. This CDR3 has 14 amino acids. Trimming took 1 base from V and 2 from J; bases not matched to a gene: 2. Looked up from germline, CDR1 is SGHVS and CDR2 is FQNEAQ. Written as DNA, the CDR3 is TGTGCCAGCAGCTTAGGGGGAGGGGCCTACGAGCAGTACTTC. This translates into CASSLGGGAYEQYF. Supplemented by reference TRBV7-8 and TRBJ2-7, the full variable domain reads GAGVSQSPRYKVAKRGQDVALRCDPISGHVSLFWYQQALGQGPEFLTYFQNEAQLDKSGLPSDRFFAERPEGSVSTLKIQRTQQEDSAVYLCASSLGGGAYEQYFGPGTRLTVT.

This chain connects TRBV25-1 to TRBJ1-1; the D gene is possibly TRBD1 (5 bases). V dropped 1 base and J dropped 4 bases, with 13 bases sitting between them. CDR1 and CDR2 (germline): MGHDK, SYGVNS. CDR3 length: 15 amino acids. Here the CDR3 reads CASSEFGQGGTEAFF. CDR3 nucleotide sequence: TGTGCCAGCAGTGAATTTGGGCAGGGTGGCACTGAAGCTTTCTTT.

V and J are TRBV13 and TRBJ1-5, with a weak D call TRBD1 (6 bases). V dropped 1 base and J dropped 0 bases, with 13 bases sitting between them. This CDR3 contains 17 residues. CDR1 PRHDT and CDR2 FYEKMQ come from the germline V gene (reference sequence). CDR3 sequence reads: CASSLARGAYSNQPQHF. As DNA, the CDR3 is TGTGCCAGCAGCTTAGCTCGGGGGGCCTATAGCAATCAGCCCCAGCATTTT.